The T cell receptor (beta chain) under discussion was sequenced for a study of blood T cell repertoires in COVID-19. About the research overall: Specimens from acute and convalescent COVID-19 originated in the United States, Italy and Spain. Nucleic acid was either cDNA or gDNA, and it came from T cells, B-cell-depleted T cells, or PBMCs.

In the original processing: Reference gene primers were amplified, and this amplification served to estimate nucleated cell counts. Sequencing was performed with immunoSEQ multiplex PCR; in TCRdb, only in-frame clones are kept and a portion is missing. V, J and clone size derive from that table, while D and trimming were established from the DNA sequence. The sample holds approximately 330,000 clones, about 87% seen once. This clone was seen a single time. Seattle enrolled patients during active infection and tracked them longitudinally. Germline CDR1 SGDLS, CDR2 YYNGEE. V shed 4 bases, J shed 7 bases, and the junction held 7 bases outside the gene matches. The CDR3 spans 14 residues.

The source of this sequence is a man aged 25 to 45 with COVID-19, enrolled during active disease. The material sequenced was peripheral blood. J is TRBJ2-7 and V is TRBV9, with 11 bases lining up with TRBD2. CDR3 coding DNA: TGTGCCAGCAGCCCCCGTGGACTAGCGGGTGAGCAGTACTTC. This sequence encodes CASSPRGLAGEQYF. The full variable domain, with the rest looked up from reference TRBV9 and TRBJ2-7, is DSGVTQTPKHLITATGQRVTLRCSPRSGDLSVYWYQQSLDQGLQFLIQYYNGEERAKGNILERFSAQQFPDLHSELNLSSLELGDSALYFCASSPRGLAGEQYFGPGTRLTVT.